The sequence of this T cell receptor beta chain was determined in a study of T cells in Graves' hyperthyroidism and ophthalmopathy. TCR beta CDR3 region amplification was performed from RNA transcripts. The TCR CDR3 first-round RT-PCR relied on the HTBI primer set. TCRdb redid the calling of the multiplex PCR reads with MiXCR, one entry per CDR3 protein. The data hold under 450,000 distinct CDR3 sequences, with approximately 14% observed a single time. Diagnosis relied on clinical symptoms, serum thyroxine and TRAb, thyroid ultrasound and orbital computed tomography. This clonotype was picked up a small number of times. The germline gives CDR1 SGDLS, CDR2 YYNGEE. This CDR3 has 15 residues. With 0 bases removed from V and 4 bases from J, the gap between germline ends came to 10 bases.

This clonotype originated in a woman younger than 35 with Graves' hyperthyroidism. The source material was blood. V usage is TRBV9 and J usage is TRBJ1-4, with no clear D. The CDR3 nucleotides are TGTGCCAGCAGCGTAGGAGAGTGGCTTAATGAAAAACTGTTTTTT. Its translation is CASSVGEWLNEKLFF. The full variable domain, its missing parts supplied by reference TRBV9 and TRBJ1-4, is DSGVTQTPKHLITATGQRVTLRCSPRSGDLSVYWYQQSLDQGLQFLIQYYNGEERAKGNILERFSAQQFPDLHSELNLSSLELGDSALYFCASSVGEWLNEKLFFGSGTQLSVL.